Following are 4 T cell receptor beta chains from one sample sequenced in a study of T cell responses to AZD1222 COVID-19 vaccine. The data were produced by immunoSEQ multiplex PCR, yet TCRdb's version contains in-frame clones alone and is incomplete. Here the sample spans 130,000 or so clones, 85% to 90% being singletons. The sequencing here drew on peripheral blood, taken on day 0 of AZD1222 vaccination. The receptors were gathered from an adult in good health.

This sequence joins TRBV29-1 and TRBJ2-7; 7 bases are a match to TRBD1. The CDR3 consists of 15 residues. The V and J ends lost 0 bases and 1 base, in that order; junction bases with no gene match: 6. Germline V gives CDR1 SQVTM, CDR2 ANQGSEA. The CDR3 region has the DNA TGCAGCGTTGAAGAAGGGACAGCAAAATCCTACGAGCAGTACTTC. Residues: CSVEEGTAKSYEQYF.

The chain has TRBV27 and TRBJ2-3; 14 bases map to TRBD2. Germline CDR1 is MNHEY and CDR2 is SMNVEV (reference sequence). With V trimmed by 6 bases and J by 3 bases, 5 bases remained unmatched. CDR3 length equals 16 residues. The CDR3 DNA reads TGTGCCAGCAGCGGGACTAGCGGGAGATATACAGATACGCAGTATTTT. This encodes CASSGTSGRYTDTQYF.

The rearrangement uses TRBV19 and TRBJ2-5; the D gene is possibly TRBD1 (5 bases). The CDR3 spans 12 residues. Germline-derived CDR1 and CDR2 are LNHDA and SQIVND (reference sequence). Between the trimmed V and J ends, which lost 5 bases and 3 bases, there was a span of 7 bases. The CDR3 loop is CASSVGEETQYF. The CDR3 DNA reads as TGTGCCAGTAGTGTAGGGGAAGAGACCCAGTACTTC.

The V call is TRBV19, the J call TRBJ2-2; D remains ambiguous. The germline V gene has CDR1 LNHDA and CDR2 SQIVND (reference sequence). V was trimmed by 5 bases and J by 2 bases, leaving 15 bases between them. CDR3 size: 16 residues. CDR3 sequence reads: CASSYAAEVNTGELFF. In DNA, the CDR3 is TGTGCCAGTAGTTACGCGGCAGAAGTTAACACCGGGGAGCTGTTTTTT.